The sequence of this T cell receptor (beta chain) was determined in a study of blood T cell repertoires in COVID-19. As handled by the study authors: Reference gene primer amplification gave estimated nucleated cell counts. Data came from immunoSEQ multiplex PCR; TCRdb stores just in-frame clones and leaves some out. V and J calls and clone size are as listed in that table; D and trimming were resolved from the DNA. The sample shows under 150,000 clones, 70% to 85% of them seen only once. The sequenced sample consisted of peripheral blood. The receptor was derived from a man between 60 and 75 years old with acute or convalescent COVID-19.

The CDR3 reads CASSMTGEETQYF. The CDR3 DNA is TGTGCCAGCAGCATGACAGGGGAAGAGACCCAGTACTTC. V and J are TRBV7-2 and TRBJ2-5; 8 bases fit TRBD1. V dropped 5 bases and J dropped 3; count of bases not matched to a gene: 2. CDR3 length equals 13 residues. CDR1 SGHTA and CDR2 FQGNSA come from the germline V gene.